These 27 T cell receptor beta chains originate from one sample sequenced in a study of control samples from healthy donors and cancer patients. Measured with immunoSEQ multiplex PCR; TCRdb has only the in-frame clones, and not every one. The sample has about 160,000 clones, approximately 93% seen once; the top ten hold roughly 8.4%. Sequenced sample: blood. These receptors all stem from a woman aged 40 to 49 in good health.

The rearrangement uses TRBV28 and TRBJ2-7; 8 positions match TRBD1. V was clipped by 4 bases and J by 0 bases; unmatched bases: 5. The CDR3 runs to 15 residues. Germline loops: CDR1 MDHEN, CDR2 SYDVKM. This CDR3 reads CASSWDRFSSYEQYF. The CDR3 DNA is TGTGCCAGCAGTTGGGACAGGTTTAGCTCCTACGAGCAGTACTTC.

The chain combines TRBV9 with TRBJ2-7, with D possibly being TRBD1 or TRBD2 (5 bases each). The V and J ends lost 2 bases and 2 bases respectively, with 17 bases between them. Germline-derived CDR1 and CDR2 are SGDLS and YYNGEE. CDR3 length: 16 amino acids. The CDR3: CASSVGPRWDAYEQYF. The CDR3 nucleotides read TGTGCCAGCAGCGTTGGCCCTCGCTGGGACGCCTACGAGCAGTACTTC. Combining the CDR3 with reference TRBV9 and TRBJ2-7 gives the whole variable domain DSGVTQTPKHLITATGQRVTLRCSPRSGDLSVYWYQQSLDQGLQFLIQYYNGEERAKGNILERFSAQQFPDLHSELNLSSLELGDSALYFCASSVGPRWDAYEQYFGPGTRLTVT.

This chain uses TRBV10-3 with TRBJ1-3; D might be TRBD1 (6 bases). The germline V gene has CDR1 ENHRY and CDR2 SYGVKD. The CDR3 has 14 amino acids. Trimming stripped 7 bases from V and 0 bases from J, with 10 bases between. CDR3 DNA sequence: TGTGCCATCAACCAGGGGACCTCTGGAAACACCATATATTTT. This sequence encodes CAINQGTSGNTIYF.

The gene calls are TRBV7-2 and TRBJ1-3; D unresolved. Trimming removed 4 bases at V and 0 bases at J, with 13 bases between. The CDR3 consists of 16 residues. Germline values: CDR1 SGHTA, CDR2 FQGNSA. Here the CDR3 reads CASSSLTPYSGNTIYF. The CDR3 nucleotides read TGTGCCAGCAGCTCCCTTACACCCTACTCTGGAAACACCATATATTTT.

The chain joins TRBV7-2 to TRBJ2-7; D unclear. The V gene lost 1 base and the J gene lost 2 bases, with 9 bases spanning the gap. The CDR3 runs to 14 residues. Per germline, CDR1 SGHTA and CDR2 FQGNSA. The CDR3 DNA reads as TGTGCCAGCAGCTTAGATCACCAGGCCTACGAGCAGTACTTC. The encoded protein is CASSLDHQAYEQYF.

The CDR3 region is CASSLQGDYGYTF. The CDR3 coding sequence is TGTGCCAGCAGCTTACAGGGAGACTATGGCTACACCTTC. This sequence joins TRBV7-9 and TRBJ1-2, with D possibly matching TRBD1 (5 bases). The ends were cut back, 2 bases at V and 3 bases at J, with 7 bases in the middle. The CDR3 has 13 amino acids. The germline V gene has CDR1 SEHNR and CDR2 FQNEAQ (reference sequence).

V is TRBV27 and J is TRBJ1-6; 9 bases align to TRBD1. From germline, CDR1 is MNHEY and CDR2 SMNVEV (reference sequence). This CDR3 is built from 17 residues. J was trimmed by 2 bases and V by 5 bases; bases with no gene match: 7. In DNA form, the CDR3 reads TGTGCCAGCAGTCCTTTGGACAGGGGCACCTATAATTCACCCCTCCACTTT. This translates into CASSPLDRGTYNSPLHF.

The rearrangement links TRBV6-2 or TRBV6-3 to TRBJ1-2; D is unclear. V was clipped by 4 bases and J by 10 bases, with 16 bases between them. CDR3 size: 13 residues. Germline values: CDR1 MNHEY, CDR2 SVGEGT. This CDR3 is CASSLLAAGDYTF. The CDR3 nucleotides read TGTGCCAGCAGTTTGTTGGCCGCAGGTGACTACACCTTC.

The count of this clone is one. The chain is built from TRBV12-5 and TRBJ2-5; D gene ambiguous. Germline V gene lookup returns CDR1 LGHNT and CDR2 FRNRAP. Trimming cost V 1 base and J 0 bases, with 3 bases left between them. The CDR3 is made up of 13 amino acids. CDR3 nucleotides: TGTGCTAGTGGTTTGGCGTACCAAGAGACCCAGTACTTC. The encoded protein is CASGLAYQETQYF.

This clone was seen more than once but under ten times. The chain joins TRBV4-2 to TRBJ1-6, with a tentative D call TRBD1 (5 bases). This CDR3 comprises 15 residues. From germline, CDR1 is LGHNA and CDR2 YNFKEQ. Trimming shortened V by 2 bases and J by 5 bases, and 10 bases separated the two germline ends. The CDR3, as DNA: TGTGCCAGCAGCCAAATTGGAGGGGATAATTCACCCCTCCACTTT. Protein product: CASSQIGGDNSPLHF.

Here the CDR3 reads CASSLVGTGDFSEAFF. CDR3 DNA sequence: TGCGCCAGCAGCTTGGTTGGGACAGGGGACTTTTCTGAAGCTTTCTTT. The chain links TRBV5-1 to TRBJ1-1; TRBD1 matches at 10 bases. CDR1 is SGHRS and CDR2 is YFSETQ in the germline V gene. The J segment lost 6 bases and the V segment lost 0 bases, leaving 8 bases of the junction unmatched. The CDR3 spans 16 residues.

The CDR3, as DNA: TGTGCCACCAGCCTGAAGGCAGAACAAGAGACCCAGTACTTC. Protein product: CATSLKAEQETQYF. V and J are TRBV15 and TRBJ2-5; D not certain. Germline V gene data show CDR1 as LNHNV and CDR2 as YYDKDF (reference sequence). V was trimmed by 5 bases and J by 2 bases, leaving 12 bases between them. CDR3 length: 14 amino acids. The full variable domain, in which reference TRBV15 and TRBJ2-5 provide the parts outside the CDR3, is DAMVIQNPRYQVTQFGKPVTLSCSQTLNHNVMYWYQQKSSQAPKLLFHYYDKDFNNEADTPDNFQSRRPNTSFCFLDIRSPGLGDTAMYLCATSLKAEQETQYFGPGTRLLVL.

The CDR3 region is CASSWQGTSVDEQFF. The CDR3 DNA reads TGCGCCAGCAGCTGGCAGGGGACTAGCGTGGATGAGCAGTTCTTC. The genes are TRBV5-1 and TRBJ2-1; 10 bases agree with TRBD2. V trimming: 3 bases; J trimming: 8 bases; junction bases outside the gene matches: 8. Germline-derived CDR1 and CDR2 are SGHRS and YFSETQ. The CDR3 is 15 amino acids.

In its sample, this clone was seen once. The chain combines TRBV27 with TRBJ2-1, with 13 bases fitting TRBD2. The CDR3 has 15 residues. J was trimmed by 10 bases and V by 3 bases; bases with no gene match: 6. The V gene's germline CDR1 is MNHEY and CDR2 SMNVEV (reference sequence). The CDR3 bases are TGTGCCAGCAGTTTCCCGGGACTAGCGGGGACCGAGCAGTTCTTC. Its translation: CASSFPGLAGTEQFF.

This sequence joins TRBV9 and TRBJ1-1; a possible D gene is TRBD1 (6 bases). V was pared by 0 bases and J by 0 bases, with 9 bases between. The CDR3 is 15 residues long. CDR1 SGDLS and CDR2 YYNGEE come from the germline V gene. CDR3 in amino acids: CASSVETGLNTEAFF. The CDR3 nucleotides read TGTGCCAGCAGCGTAGAAACAGGGCTGAACACTGAAGCTTTCTTT.

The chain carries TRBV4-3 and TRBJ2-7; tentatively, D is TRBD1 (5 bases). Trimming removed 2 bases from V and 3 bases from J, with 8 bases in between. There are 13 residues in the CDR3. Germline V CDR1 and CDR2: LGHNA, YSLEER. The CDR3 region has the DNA TGCGCCAGCAGCCAAACGCAGGGCTACGAGCAGTACTTC. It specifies CASSQTQGYEQYF.

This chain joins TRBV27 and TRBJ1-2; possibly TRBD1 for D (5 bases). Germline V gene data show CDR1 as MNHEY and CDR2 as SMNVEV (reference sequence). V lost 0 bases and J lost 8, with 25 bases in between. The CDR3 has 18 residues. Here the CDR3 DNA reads TGTGCCAGCAGTTTATCGATTTGGGACGGCCCTGTCGGTATGGGCTACACCTTC. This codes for CASSLSIWDGPVGMGYTF.

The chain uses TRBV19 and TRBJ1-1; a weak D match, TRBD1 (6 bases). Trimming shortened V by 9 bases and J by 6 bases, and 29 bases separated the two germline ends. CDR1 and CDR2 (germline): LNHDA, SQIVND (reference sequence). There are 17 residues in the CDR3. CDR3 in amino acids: CASSVEGAGAPPPEAFF. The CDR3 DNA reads TGTGCCAGCTCAGTCGAAGGGGCAGGGGCACCCCCCCCTGAAGCTTTCTTT.

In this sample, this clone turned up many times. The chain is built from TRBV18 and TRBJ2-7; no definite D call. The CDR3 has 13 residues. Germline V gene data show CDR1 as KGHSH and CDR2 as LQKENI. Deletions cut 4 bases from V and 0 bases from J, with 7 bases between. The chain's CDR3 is CASSLRSSYEQYF. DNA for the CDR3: TGTGCCAGCTCACTAAGGAGCTCCTACGAGCAGTACTTC.

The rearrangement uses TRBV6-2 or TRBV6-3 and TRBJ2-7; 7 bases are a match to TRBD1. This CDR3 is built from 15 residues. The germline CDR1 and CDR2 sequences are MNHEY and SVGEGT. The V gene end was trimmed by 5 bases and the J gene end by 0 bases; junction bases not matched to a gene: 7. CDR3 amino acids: CASSTPDRHSYEQYF. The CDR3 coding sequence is TGTGCCAGCAGTACCCCGGACAGGCACTCCTACGAGCAGTACTTC.

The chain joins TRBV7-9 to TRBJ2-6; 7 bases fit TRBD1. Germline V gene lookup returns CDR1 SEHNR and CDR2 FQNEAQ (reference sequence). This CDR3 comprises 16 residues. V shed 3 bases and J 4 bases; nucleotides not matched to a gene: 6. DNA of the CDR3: TGTGCCAGCAGCTTTGACAGGGCGGGCGGGGCCAACGTCCTGACTTTC. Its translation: CASSFDRAGGANVLTF.

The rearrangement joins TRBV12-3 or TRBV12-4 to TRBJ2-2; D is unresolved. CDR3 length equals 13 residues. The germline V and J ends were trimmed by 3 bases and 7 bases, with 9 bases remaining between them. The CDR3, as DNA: TGTGCCAGCAGTTTGATCGGAAACGGGGAGCTGTTTTTT. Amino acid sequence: CASSLIGNGELFF.

CDR3 residues: CASSLHPGGPYQETQYF. CDR3 sequence (DNA): TGTGCCAGCAGCTTACATCCTGGGGGACCGTACCAAGAGACCCAGTACTTC. This sequence joins TRBV7-7 and TRBJ2-5; the D call may be TRBD1 or TRBD2 (5 bases each). The CDR3 consists of 17 residues. Deletions cut 2 bases from V and 0 bases from J, with 16 bases between. Germline CDR1 is SSHAT and CDR2 is FNYEAQ (reference sequence).

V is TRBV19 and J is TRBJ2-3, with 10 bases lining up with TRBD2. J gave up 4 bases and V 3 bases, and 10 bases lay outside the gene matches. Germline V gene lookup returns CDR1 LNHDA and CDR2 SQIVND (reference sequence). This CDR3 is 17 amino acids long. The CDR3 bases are TGTGCCAGTAGTATTAGTAGAAGCGGGAGGGCCGCAGATACGCAGTATTTT. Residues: CASSISRSGRAADTQYF.

Here the CDR3 reads CASSLGLGAETQYF. Written as DNA, the CDR3 is TGTGCCAGCAGCTTGGGATTAGGCGCGGAGACCCAGTACTTC. V usage is TRBV7-3 and J usage is TRBJ2-5; D uncertain. Trimming left V 3 bases short and J 5 bases short, with 13 bases between. The CDR3 runs 14 residues. Germline V gene data show CDR1 as SGHTA and CDR2 as FQGTGA.

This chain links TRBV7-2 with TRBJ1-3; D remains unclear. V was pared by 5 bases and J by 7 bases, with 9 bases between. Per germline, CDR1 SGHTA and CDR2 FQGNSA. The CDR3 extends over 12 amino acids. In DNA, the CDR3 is TGTGCCAGCAGCCAAGGCCCGAACACCATATATTTT. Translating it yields CASSQGPNTIYF. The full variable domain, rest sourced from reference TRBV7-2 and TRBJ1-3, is GAGVSQSPSNKVTEKGKDVELRCDPISGHTALYWYRQSLGQGLEFLIYFQGNSAPDKSGLPSDRFSAERTGGSVSTLTIQRTQQEDSAVYLCASSQGPNTIYFGEGSWLTVV.

The CDR3: CASSSQTANYGYTF. The CDR3 region has the DNA TGTGCCAGCAGCTCGCAGACCGCTAACTATGGCTACACCTTC. The chain recombines TRBV7-9 with TRBJ1-2; D call uncertain. CDR1 is SEHNR and CDR2 is FQNEAQ in the germline V gene (reference sequence). The CDR3 covers 14 residues. The V gene lost 4 bases and the J gene lost 0 bases, with 9 bases spanning the gap.